The source of this T cell receptor beta chain is a study of T cell responses to AZD1222 COVID-19 vaccine. Method: immunoSEQ multiplex PCR; TCRdb's copy keeps in-frame clones and lacks some. The table shows around 99,000 clones, with roughly 92% occurring only once. This CDR3 has 17 residues. Trimming pared 2 bases from V and 1 base from J, leaving 17 bases between. Germline CDR1 reads MNHNS; CDR2 reads SASEGT. This clonotype was sampled from an adult in good health. Sample: peripheral blood, taken on day 0 of AZD1222 vaccination. The rearrangement uses TRBV6-1 and TRBJ1-1, with unresolved D. CDR3 amino acids: CASSELLGVLGNTEAFF. In DNA, the CDR3 is TGTGCCAGCAGTGAACTCCTGGGCGTGTTAGGGAACACTGAAGCTTTCTTT.